This TCR beta chain originates from a study of T cell changes during pregnancy in multiple sclerosis. Generated by immunoSEQ multiplex PCR, the TCRdb table keeps only in-frame clones and is missing some. The table records tens of thousands of clones, just over 90% of them present only once. Germline CDR1 and CDR2: MNHNY and SVGAGI (reference sequence). Between the trimmed V and J ends, which lost 6 bases and 2 bases, there was a span of 10 bases. This CDR3 comprises 14 residues. The clonotype was recovered from a female donor with multiple sclerosis, enrolled in a pregnancy study. The specimen was CD8+ T cells from peripheral blood mononuclear cells, collected before pregnancy. The chain combines TRBV6-6 with TRBJ2-2; D might be TRBD2 (6 bases). The CDR3 is CASSTSSNTGELFF. CDR3 DNA sequence: TGTGCCAGCAGCACTAGCTCCAACACCGGGGAGCTGTTTTTT.